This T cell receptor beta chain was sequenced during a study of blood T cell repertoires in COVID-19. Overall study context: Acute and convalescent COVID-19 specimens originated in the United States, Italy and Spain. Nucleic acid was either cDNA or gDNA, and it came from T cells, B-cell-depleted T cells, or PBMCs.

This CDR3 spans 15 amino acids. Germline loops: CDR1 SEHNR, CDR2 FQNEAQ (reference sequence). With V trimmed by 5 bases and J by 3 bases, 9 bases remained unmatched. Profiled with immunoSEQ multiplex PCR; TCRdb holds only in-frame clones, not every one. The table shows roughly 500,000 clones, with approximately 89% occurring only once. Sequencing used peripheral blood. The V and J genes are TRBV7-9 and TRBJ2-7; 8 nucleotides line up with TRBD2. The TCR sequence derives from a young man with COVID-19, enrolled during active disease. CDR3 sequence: CASSLVGLAYYEQYF. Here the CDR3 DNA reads TGTGCCAGCAGCCTGGTCGGACTAGCTTACTACGAGCAGTACTTC.